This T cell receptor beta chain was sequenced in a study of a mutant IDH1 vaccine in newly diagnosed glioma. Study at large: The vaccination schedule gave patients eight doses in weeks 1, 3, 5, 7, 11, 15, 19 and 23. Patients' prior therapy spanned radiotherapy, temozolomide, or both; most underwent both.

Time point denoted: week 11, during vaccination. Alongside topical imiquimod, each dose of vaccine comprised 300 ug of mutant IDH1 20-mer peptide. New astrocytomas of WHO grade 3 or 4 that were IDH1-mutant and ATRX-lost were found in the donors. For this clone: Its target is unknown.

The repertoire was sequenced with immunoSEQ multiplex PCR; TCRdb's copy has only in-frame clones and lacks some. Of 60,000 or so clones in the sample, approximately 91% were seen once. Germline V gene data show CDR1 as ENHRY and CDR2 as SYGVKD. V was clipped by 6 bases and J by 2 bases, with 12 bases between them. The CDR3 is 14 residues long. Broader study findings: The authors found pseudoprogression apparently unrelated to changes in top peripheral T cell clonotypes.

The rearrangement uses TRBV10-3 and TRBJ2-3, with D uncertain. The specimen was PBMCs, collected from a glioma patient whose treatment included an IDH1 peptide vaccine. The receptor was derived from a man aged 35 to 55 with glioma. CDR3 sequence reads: CAISAERYTDTQYF. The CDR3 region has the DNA TGTGCCATCAGCGCGGAGAGGTACACAGATACGCAGTATTTT.